Below are 16 T cell receptor beta chains sequenced from a single sample in a study of PD-1 blockade in classical Hodgkin lymphoma (dated by TCRdb to the early 2020s). The sample's time point label, decoded: cycle 2 day 1 (C2D1) of nivolumab. Relapse after autologous stem cell transplantation had occurred in all trial patients, and cohorts A, B and C were distinguished by prior brentuximab vedotin exposure. To prepare the library, the immunoSEQ multiplex PCR assay was applied. Not all clones reach the TCRdb copy of this immuneACCESS table, which keeps in-frame sequences only. Checked studies attribute under half of the gap to unresolved V genes and leave the rest unexplained. The sample contains about 90,000 clones, roughly 91% of them found a single time. Over 2% of the sample comes from the top ten. Material: peripheral blood mononuclear cells (PBMCs), obtained before the second cycle of nivolumab. These TCRs come from a human donor with classical Hodgkin lymphoma.

The gene calls are TRBV5-1 and TRBJ1-2; D possibly corresponds to TRBD1 (5 bases). Germline V lookup: CDR1 SGHRS, CDR2 YFSETQ. V lost 5 bases and J 8 bases, leaving 10 bases between the germline ends. CDR3 length equals 11 residues. CDR3 region: CASRGVLGYTF. The CDR3 coding sequence is TGCGCCAGCAGGGGGGTACTCGGCTACACCTTC.

The chain joins TRBV11-3 to TRBJ2-7; D ambiguous. V was trimmed by 1 base and J by 5 bases, leaving 12 bases between them. This CDR3 comprises 14 residues. Germline loops: CDR1 SGHNT, CDR2 YENEEA. The CDR3 here is CASSLGGMADEQYF. The CDR3 coding sequence is TGTGCCAGCAGCTTAGGGGGAATGGCAGACGAGCAGTACTTC.

The chain combines TRBV6-1 with TRBJ2-5, with D maybe TRBD2 (5 bases). CDR3 length: 15 amino acids. Germline values: CDR1 MNHNS, CDR2 SASEGT. The V end lost 3 bases, the J end lost 5 bases, and 16 bases lay between the germline ends. CDR3 nucleotides: TGTGCCAGCAGTGATGTCAGTTTTCGCGGGGAGACCCAGTACTTC. Residues: CASSDVSFRGETQYF.

The rearrangement uses TRBV7-8 and TRBJ2-7, with D perhaps being TRBD1 or TRBD2 (5 bases each). Germline V gene data show CDR1 as SGHVS and CDR2 as FQNEAQ. This CDR3 comprises 14 residues. Trimming pared 2 bases from V and 5 bases from J, leaving 13 bases between. The CDR3 loop is CASSLRRDQDEQYF. In DNA, the CDR3 is TGTGCCAGCAGCTTACGCCGGGACCAAGACGAGCAGTACTTC.

J is TRBJ1-2 and V is TRBV29-1, with D perhaps TRBD1 (6 bases). CDR3 length: 15 residues. Trimming removed 3 bases from V and 4 bases from J, with 18 bases in between. Germline V lookup: CDR1 SQVTM, CDR2 ANQGSEA. CDR3 loop: CSVDLGRGLGYGYTF. Written as DNA, the CDR3 is TGCAGCGTTGATTTAGGCCGGGGGCTGGGCTATGGCTACACCTTC.

This clone occurred once. This sequence joins TRBV19 and TRBJ1-5; a weak D match, TRBD1 (5 bases). CDR3 length equals 14 residues. Germline assignment: CDR1 LNHDA and CDR2 SQIVND (reference sequence). V gave up 3 bases and J gave up 3 bases, with 9 bases separating them. In nucleotides, the CDR3 is TGTGCCAGTAGTATTGACAGCTTCAATCAGCCCCAGCATTTT. Translation: CASSIDSFNQPQHF.

The J gene is TRBJ2-7, the V gene TRBV19; D assignment may be TRBD1 or TRBD2 (6 bases each). The ends were cut back, 1 base at V and 6 bases at J, with 10 bases in the middle. This CDR3 contains 13 residues. CDR1 is LNHDA, CDR2 SQIVND, per germline (reference sequence). The chain's CDR3 is CASSIGSGAEQYF. CDR3 coding DNA: TGTGCCAGTAGTATAGGATCGGGGGCCGAGCAGTACTTC. Filled out from reference TRBV19 and TRBJ2-7, the complete variable domain reads DGGITQSPKYLFRKEGQNVTLSCEQNLNHDAMYWYRQDPGQGLRLIYYSQIVNDFQKGDIAEGYSVSREKKESFPLTVTSAQKNPTAFYLCASSIGSGAEQYFGPGTRLTVT.

This clone appeared a single time. J is TRBJ2-2 and V is TRBV28; a weak D match, TRBD2 (6 bases). The CDR3 has 14 amino acids. Trimming left V 2 bases short and J 9 bases short, with 13 bases between. CDR1 is MDHEN, CDR2 SYDVKM, per germline. The CDR3 DNA reads as TGTGCCAGCAGTTTACAGGAGGGGCCCAGGGAGCTGTTTTTT. Residues: CASSLQEGPRELFF.

The genes are TRBV10-2 and TRBJ2-7; 9 positions match TRBD1. The J segment lost 2 bases and the V segment lost 7 bases, leaving 6 bases of the junction unmatched. Germline assignment: CDR1 WSHSY and CDR2 SAAADI. CDR3 length: 14 amino acids. CDR3 in amino acids: CASNAGQGPYEQYF. DNA of the CDR3: TGCGCCAGCAATGCGGGACAGGGACCCTACGAGCAGTACTTC.

This sequence joins TRBV11-2 and TRBJ2-1; D is possibly TRBD2 (6 bases). The CDR3 runs to 16 residues. With 5 bases removed from V and 7 bases from J, the gap between germline ends came to 21 bases. Germline lookup yields CDR1 SGHAT and CDR2 FQNNGV. CDR3 amino acids: CASSRRSGQLGNEQFF. The DNA for the CDR3 is TGTGCCAGCAGCCGGCGGAGCGGGCAACTTGGGAATGAGCAGTTCTTC.

The rearrangement joins TRBV28 to TRBJ2-3; 8 bases are a match to TRBD2. With V trimmed by 3 bases and J by 4 bases, 9 bases remained unmatched. Germline V CDR1 and CDR2: MDHEN, SYDVKM. This CDR3 contains 16 residues. CDR3 DNA: TGTGCCAGCAGTTTTCCCCCGGGACTAGTGGCAGATACGCAGTATTTT. As protein: CASSFPPGLVADTQYF.

This chain links TRBV18 with TRBJ2-7; D call uncertain. V lost 6 bases to trimming and J lost 3 bases, with 15 bases between them. CDR1 is KGHSH and CDR2 is LQKENI in the germline V gene. The CDR3 sequence is 14 residues long. This chain's CDR3 is CASSPDVPVYEQYF. The CDR3 nucleotides read TGTGCCAGCTCCCCGGACGTCCCGGTCTACGAGCAGTACTTC.

This clone has only one observation. This rearrangement joins TRBV7-8 to TRBJ1-5; 8 nucleotides agree with TRBD1. This CDR3 is built from 17 residues. The germline CDR1 and CDR2 sequences are SGHVS and FQNEAQ. J gave up 0 bases and V 3 bases, and 7 bases lay outside the gene matches. This CDR3 is CASSFLWTGYSNQPQHF. For the CDR3, the DNA is TGTGCCAGCAGCTTTTTGTGGACAGGGTATAGCAATCAGCCCCAGCATTTT.

J is TRBJ2-7 and V is TRBV11-2, with D possibly TRBD2 on 6 matching bases. The CDR3 covers 13 residues. V was shortened by 5 bases and J by 4 bases, with 12 bases between the two germline ends. The germline gives CDR1 SGHAT, CDR2 FQNNGV. CDR3 in DNA: TGTGCCAGCAGCACCCGGGACTGGTACGAGCAGTACTTC. It yields the protein CASSTRDWYEQYF. Full variable domain (remainder filled in from reference TRBV11-2 and TRBJ2-7): EAGVAQSPRYKIIEKRQSVAFWCNPISGHATLYWYQQILGQGPKLLIQFQNNGVVDDSQLPKDRFSAERLKGVDSTLKIQPAKLEDSAVYLCASSTRDWYEQYFGPGTRLTVT.

V is TRBV10-1 and J is TRBJ1-5; no clear D gene. Trimming shortened V by 6 bases and J by 4 bases, and 7 bases separated the two germline ends. Germline lookup yields CDR1 WNHNN and CDR2 SYGVQD (reference sequence). This CDR3 has 12 residues. The CDR3 is CASSDNNQPQHF. CDR3 in DNA: TGCGCCAGCAGCGATAATAATCAGCCCCAGCATTTT.

V is TRBV10-1 and J is TRBJ2-7; D is undetermined. Germline CDR1 is WNHNN and CDR2 is SYGVQD (reference sequence). Deletions cut 3 bases from V and 4 bases from J, with 13 bases between. There are 14 residues in the CDR3. The CDR3 is CASSERPNIYEQYF. DNA of the CDR3: TGCGCCAGCAGTGAAAGGCCCAATATTTACGAGCAGTACTTC.